This T cell receptor (beta chain) derives from a study of sequential checkpoint blockade in melanoma. Background on the study: Arm A got nivolumab then ipilimumab; arm B the reverse, 1:1.

Treatment described: randomized to nivolumab then ipilimumab (arm A) or the reverse (arm B). This clone showed up just a few times. Generated by immunoSEQ multiplex PCR, the TCRdb table keeps only in-frame clones and is missing some. The sample carries about 11,000 clones, 25% to 30% recorded once. Germline CDR1 and CDR2: MNHGY and SAAAGT. CDR3 length equals 15 residues. Trimming pared 2 bases from V and 1 base from J, leaving 11 bases between. This chain uses TRBV6-8 with TRBJ1-1; no clear D gene. The sequences come from tumor tissue (inferred from file names), collected from a patient given nivolumab and ipilimumab in sequence. The sequence was obtained from a human donor with melanoma. CDR3 sequence: CASSYLWEGNTEAFF. DNA for the CDR3: TGTGCCAGCAGTTACCTTTGGGAGGGGAACACTGAAGCTTTCTTT.